These 16 T cell receptor beta chains were sequenced from one sample in a study of blood T cells in healthy people across ages. With a J-beta primer mix and a sample-barcoded 5' primer, a second PCR ran about 7 to 11 cycles. TCRdb re-called the 5' RACE reads with MiXCR, one entry per CDR3 protein. The repertoire holds about 620,000 distinct CDR3 sequences, with 52% as singletons. Specimen: blood. These receptors were obtained from a woman older than 75 in good health.

This clonotype appeared many times. The V and J genes are TRBV7-9 and TRBJ2-3; D remains unclear. Trimming shortened V by 3 bases and J by 6 bases, and 16 bases separated the two germline ends. The CDR3 is made up of 15 amino acids. Germline CDR1 SEHNR, CDR2 FQNEAQ (reference sequence). CDR3 DNA sequence: TGTGCCAGCAGCTTTGCTGGGCCCGGTCATGATACGCAGTATTTT. As protein: CASSFAGPGHDTQYF.

The V gene is TRBV29-1, the J gene TRBJ2-3, with D possibly being TRBD2 (6 bases). Germline V gene data show CDR1 as SQVTM and CDR2 as ANQGSEA. The V and J ends lost 6 bases and 3 bases respectively, with 10 bases between them. The CDR3 consists of 12 residues. This chain's CDR3 is CSVYGLTDTQYF. CDR3 DNA sequence: TGCAGCGTCTACGGACTAACAGATACGCAGTATTTT.

This clonotype was detected only a few times. V is TRBV12-3 or TRBV12-4 and J is TRBJ2-3, with TRBD2 matching over 7 bases. The J segment lost 3 bases and the V segment lost 5 bases, leaving 11 bases of the junction unmatched. CDR3 size: 16 residues. The CDR3 sequence: CASSPSGRAGTDTQYF. For the CDR3, the DNA is TGTGCCAGCAGTCCATCGGGAAGAGCGGGGACAGATACGCAGTATTTT.

As for this clonotype: A much larger clonotype is one base distant, so this may be a read error. This rearrangement joins TRBV7-2 to TRBJ2-7, with unresolved D. The length of the CDR3 is 13 residues. Germline CDR1 SGHTA, CDR2 FQGNSA. The CDR3 DNA sequence: TGTGCCAACAGCTTTGGCCGAACCTACGAGCAGTACTTC. It yields the protein CANSFGRTYEQYF.

Concerning this clonotype itself: This may be a read error, as it is one base from a much larger clone. The chain couples TRBV7-3 to TRBJ2-3; D unresolved. The germline CDR1 and CDR2 sequences are SGHTA and FQGTGA. The CDR3 extends over 15 amino acids. CDR3 sequence reads: CASSLNPIGTNTQYF. In DNA, the CDR3 is TGTGCCAGCAGCTTAAATCCGATCGGCACAAATACGCAGTATTTT.

Concerning this clonotype: A much larger clone sits a single nucleotide away, making a read error possible. Here the CDR3 omits its conserved ending phenylalanine or tryptophan, so a read error is the likely source. This sequence joins TRBV12-3 or TRBV12-4 and TRBJ2-1; D uncertain. The CDR3 is made up of 14 amino acids. V lost 3 bases and J 10 bases, leaving 16 bases between the germline ends. CDR3 loop: CASSLGHSRYEQFY. DNA for the CDR3: TGTGCCAGCAGTTTGGGCCACTCGCGGTACGAGCAGTTCTAC.

The V call is TRBV3-1, the J call TRBJ2-5; no definite D call. Gene TRBJ2-7 matches the end of the DNA better, so the J call may be wrong. CDR3 length equals 13 residues. CDR1 and CDR2 from the germline V gene are LGHDT and YNNKEL (reference sequence). CDR3 amino acids: CASSQGPGYEQYF. The CDR3 nucleotides read TGTGCCAGCAGCCAAGGACCAGGCTACGAGCAGTACTTC.

In regard to this clonotype: A read error may be the cause here, since a much bigger clone is one base away. The chain is built from TRBV3-1 and TRBJ2-5; D is possibly TRBD2 (5 bases). V was pared by 1 base and J by 11 bases, with 23 bases between. Germline V gives CDR1 LGHDT, CDR2 YNNKEL (reference sequence). The CDR3 has 16 residues. The CDR3 coding sequence is TGTGCCAGCAGCCAAGGGGGAGTCGGAATATACAATGAGCAGTACTTC. It specifies CASSQGGVGIYNEQYF.

The J gene is TRBJ2-3, the V gene TRBV7-8; TRBD2 matches at 9 bases. The CDR3 extends over 17 amino acids. V was clipped by 5 bases and J by 7 bases; unmatched bases: 16. CDR1 is SGHVS, CDR2 FQNEAQ, per germline. CDR3 DNA sequence: TGTGCCAGCAGCCAAGACGACCGCGGGAGGGCCTCAAATACGCAGTATTTT. Translated: CASSQDDRGRASNTQYF.

This clonotype was observed many times. This chain joins TRBV25-1 and TRBJ2-3, with D possibly being TRBD2 (5 bases). The CDR3 is made up of 16 amino acids. In germline, CDR1 is MGHDK, CDR2 SYGVNS. The ends were cut back, 3 bases at V and 3 bases at J, with 16 bases in the middle. DNA of the CDR3: TGTGCCAGCAGTGACCCCTCAGGAGCGGCGACAGATACGCAGTATTTT. Translation gives CASSDPSGAATDTQYF.

In this sample, this clonotype turned up many times. V and J are TRBV5-1 and TRBJ1-2; TRBD1 might be the D (6 bases). Per the germline V gene, CDR1 is SGHRS and CDR2 is YFSETQ. The length of the CDR3 is 14 residues. The germline V and J ends were trimmed by 1 base and 2 bases, with 9 bases remaining between them. The DNA for the CDR3 is TGCGCCAGCAGCTTGTGGGACACGAACTATGGCTACACCTTC. Protein sequence: CASSLWDTNYGYTF.

The chain uses TRBV12-3 or TRBV12-4 and TRBJ1-3; no clear D gene. There are 14 residues in the CDR3. The V end was cut by 4 bases, the J end by 0 bases, with 7 bases between. CDR3 sequence reads: CASSYQSSGNTIYF. In DNA, the CDR3 is TGTGCCAGCAGTTACCAGAGCTCTGGAAACACCATATATTTT.

This clonotype was counted at least ten times. The chain uses TRBV20-1 and TRBJ2-7, with D tentatively TRBD2 (5 bases). Germline-derived CDR1 and CDR2 are DFQATT and SNEGSKA (reference sequence). V lost 6 bases and J 2 bases, leaving 20 bases between the germline ends. This CDR3 is built from 15 residues. The CDR3 is CSAKAPSKNPYEQYF. CDR3 DNA sequence: TGCAGTGCCAAGGCGCCTAGCAAAAATCCCTACGAGCAGTACTTC.

The chain couples TRBV12-3 or TRBV12-4 to TRBJ2-3, with no clear D. V lost 6 bases and J lost 5, with 9 bases in between. The CDR3 has 12 residues. DNA of the CDR3: TGTGCCAGCAGAGACACCGGAGATACGCAGTATTTT. This codes for CASRDTGDTQYF.

The V and J genes are TRBV4-1 and TRBJ2-7; TRBD2 matches 11 bases. The CDR3 runs 19 residues. J was trimmed by 2 bases and V by 3 bases; bases with no gene match: 15. CDR1 and CDR2 (germline): MGHRA, YSYEKL. The CDR3 sequence is CASSQTHVPGLAVAYEQYF. The CDR3 region has the DNA TGCGCCAGCAGCCAGACGCACGTGCCGGGACTAGCGGTCGCCTACGAGCAGTACTTC.

This clonotype was recorded at least ten times. The chain recombines TRBV25-1 with TRBJ2-1; D not resolved. Per the germline V gene, CDR1 is MGHDK and CDR2 is SYGVNS. V shed 1 base and J shed 4 bases, with 8 bases lying between them. The CDR3 is 14 residues long. This chain's CDR3 is CASSELDWYNEQFF. Written as DNA, the CDR3 is TGTGCCAGCAGTGAATTGGATTGGTACAATGAGCAGTTCTTC.